In its sample, the clone carrying this T cell receptor beta chain was seen a few times. As yet, its antigen is unknown. V lost 6 bases and J lost 4, with 16 bases in between. The CDR3 is 15 amino acids. Germline CDR1 MNHNY, CDR2 SVGAGI (reference sequence). At least 5.5 micrograms of total RNA were extracted per sample. Together with a sample-barcoded 5' primer, a J-beta primer mix was included in a second PCR lasting roughly 6 to 12 cycles. TCRdb independently ran MiXCR on the 5' RACE reads; one entry per CDR3 protein. Of approximately 820,000 distinct CDR3 sequences in the sample, roughly 44% are singletons; the top ten hold roughly 18%. These data belong to a study of blood T cells in healthy people across ages. Study in general: With template switching, about one barcoded beta molecule was captured per two T cells. General study points: Using unsorted PBMCs precluded a conclusive naive versus antigen-experienced comparison.

The V and J genes are TRBV6-6 and TRBJ1-5; D is perhaps TRBD1 (6 bases). The TCR originated in a man aged 60 to 75 in good health. Input material: blood. CDR3 nucleotides: TGTGCCAGCAGGTACGGGCCGACAGGTAATCAGCCCCAGCATTTT. Translated, it gives CASRYGPTGNQPQHF.